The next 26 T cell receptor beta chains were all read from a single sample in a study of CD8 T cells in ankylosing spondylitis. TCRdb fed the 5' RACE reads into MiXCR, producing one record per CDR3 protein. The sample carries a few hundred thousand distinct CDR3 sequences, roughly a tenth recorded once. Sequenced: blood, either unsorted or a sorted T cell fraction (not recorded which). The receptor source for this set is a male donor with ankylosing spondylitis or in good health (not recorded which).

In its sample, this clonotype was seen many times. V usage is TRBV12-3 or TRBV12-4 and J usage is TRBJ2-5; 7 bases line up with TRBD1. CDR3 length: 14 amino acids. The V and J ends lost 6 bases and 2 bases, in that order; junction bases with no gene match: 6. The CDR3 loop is CASSRDRVQETQYF. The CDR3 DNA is TGTGCCAGCAGCAGAGACAGGGTACAAGAGACCCAGTACTTC.

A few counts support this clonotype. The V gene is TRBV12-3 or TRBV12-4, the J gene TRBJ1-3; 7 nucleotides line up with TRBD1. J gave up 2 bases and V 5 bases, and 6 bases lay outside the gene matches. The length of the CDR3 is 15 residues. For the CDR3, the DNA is TGTGCCAGCAGTCTACAGGGGAACGCTGGAAACACCATATATTTT. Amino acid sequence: CASSLQGNAGNTIYF.

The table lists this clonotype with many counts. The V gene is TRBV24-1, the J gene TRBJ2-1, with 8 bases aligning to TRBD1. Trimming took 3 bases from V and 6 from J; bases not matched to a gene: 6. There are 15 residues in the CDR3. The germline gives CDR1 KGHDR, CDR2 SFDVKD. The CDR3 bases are TGTGCCACCAGTGATGCTACAGGGGGGTTCAATGAGCAGTTCTTC. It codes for CATSDATGGFNEQFF.

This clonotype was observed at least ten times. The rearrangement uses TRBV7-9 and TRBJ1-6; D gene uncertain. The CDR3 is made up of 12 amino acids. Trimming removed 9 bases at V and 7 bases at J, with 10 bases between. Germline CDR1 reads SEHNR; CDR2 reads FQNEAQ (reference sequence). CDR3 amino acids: CASSRRNSPLHF. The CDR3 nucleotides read TGTGCCAGTTCCCGTCGAAATTCACCCCTCCACTTT.

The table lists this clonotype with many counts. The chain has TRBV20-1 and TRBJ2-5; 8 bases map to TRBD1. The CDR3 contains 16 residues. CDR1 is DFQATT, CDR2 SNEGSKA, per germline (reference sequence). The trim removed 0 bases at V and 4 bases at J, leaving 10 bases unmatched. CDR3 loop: CSARDLSRGQRETQYF. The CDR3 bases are TGCAGTGCTAGAGATTTGAGCAGGGGGCAAAGAGAGACCCAGTACTTC.

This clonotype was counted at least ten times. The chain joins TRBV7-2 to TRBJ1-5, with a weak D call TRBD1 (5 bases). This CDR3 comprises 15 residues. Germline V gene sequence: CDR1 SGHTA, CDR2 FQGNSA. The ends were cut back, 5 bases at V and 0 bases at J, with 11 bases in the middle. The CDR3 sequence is CASSLRGSSNQPQHF. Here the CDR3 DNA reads TGTGCCAGCAGCCTGCGGGGGTCTAGCAATCAGCCCCAGCATTTT. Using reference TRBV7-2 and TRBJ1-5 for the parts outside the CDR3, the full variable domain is GAGVSQSPSNKVTEKGKDVELRCDPISGHTALYWYRQSLGQGLEFLIYFQGNSAPDKSGLPSDRFSAERTGGSVSTLTIQRTQQEDSAVYLCASSLRGSSNQPQHFGDGTRLSIL.

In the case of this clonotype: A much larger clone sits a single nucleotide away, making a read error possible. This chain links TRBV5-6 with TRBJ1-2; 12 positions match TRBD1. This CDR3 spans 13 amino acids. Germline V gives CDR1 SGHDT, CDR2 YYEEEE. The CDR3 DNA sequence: TGTGCCAGTAACCCGGGACAGGGGGCTGGCGACACCTTC. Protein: CASNPGQGAGDTF. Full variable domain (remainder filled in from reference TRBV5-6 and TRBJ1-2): DAGVTQSPTHLIKTRGQQVTLRCSPKSGHDTVSWYQQALGQGPQFIFQYYEEEERQRGNFPDRFSGHQFPNYSSELNVNALLLGDSALYLCASNPGQGAGDTFGSGTRLTVV.

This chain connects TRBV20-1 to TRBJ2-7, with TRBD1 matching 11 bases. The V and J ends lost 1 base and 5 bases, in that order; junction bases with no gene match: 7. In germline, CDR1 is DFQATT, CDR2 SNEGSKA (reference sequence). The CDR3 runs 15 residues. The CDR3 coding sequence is TGCAGTGCTAGAGGTACCGGGACAGGGGGTAACGAGCAGTACTTC. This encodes CSARGTGTGGNEQYF.

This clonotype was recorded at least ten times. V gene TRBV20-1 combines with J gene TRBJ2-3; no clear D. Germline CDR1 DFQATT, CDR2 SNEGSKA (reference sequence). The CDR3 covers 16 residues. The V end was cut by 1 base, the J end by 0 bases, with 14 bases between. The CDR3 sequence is CSARGVSISSTDTQYF. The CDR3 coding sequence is TGCAGTGCTAGAGGAGTCTCAATTTCTAGCACAGATACGCAGTATTTT.

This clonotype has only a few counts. CDR3 loop: CSARGPGQGDAGELFF. CDR3 nucleotides: TGCAGTGCTAGAGGACCGGGACAGGGGGATGCCGGGGAGCTGTTTTTT. This sequence joins TRBV20-1 and TRBJ2-2, with 11 bases matching TRBD1. CDR3 size: 16 residues. The junction had 7 bases not matched to a gene; V was cut back by 1 base and J by 6 bases. Germline assignment: CDR1 DFQATT and CDR2 SNEGSKA (reference sequence).

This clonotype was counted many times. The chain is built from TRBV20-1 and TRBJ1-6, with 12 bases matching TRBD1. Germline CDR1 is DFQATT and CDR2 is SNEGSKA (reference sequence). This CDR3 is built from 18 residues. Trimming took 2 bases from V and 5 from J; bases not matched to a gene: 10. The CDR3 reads CSARLRDRGLVDNSPLHF. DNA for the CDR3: TGCAGTGCTAGACTCCGGGACAGGGGGCTAGTGGATAATTCACCCCTCCACTTT.

CDR3 bases: TGTGCCTGGAGTAGGACACCCGGTTTGAATGAGCAGTTCTTC. Its protein is CAWSRTPGLNEQFF. The chain employs TRBV30 and TRBJ2-1, with TRBD1 as a possible D gene (5 bases). The germline V and J ends were trimmed by 2 bases and 7 bases, with 15 bases remaining between them. The CDR3 loop spans 14 amino acids. Germline V gene data show CDR1 as GTSNPN and CDR2 as SVGIG (reference sequence).

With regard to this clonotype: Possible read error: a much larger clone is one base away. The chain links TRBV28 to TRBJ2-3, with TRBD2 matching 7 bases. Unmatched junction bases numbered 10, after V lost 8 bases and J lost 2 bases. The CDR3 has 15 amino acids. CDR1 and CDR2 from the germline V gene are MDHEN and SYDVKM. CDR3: CASSTSGAHTDTQYF. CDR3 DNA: TGTGCCAGCTCGACCAGCGGGGCCCACACAGATACGCAGTATTTT.

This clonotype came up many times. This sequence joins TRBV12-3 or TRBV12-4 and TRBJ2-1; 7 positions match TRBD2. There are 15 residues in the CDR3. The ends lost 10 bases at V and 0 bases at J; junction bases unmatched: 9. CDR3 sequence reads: CATTTLAPSYNEQFF. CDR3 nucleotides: TGTGCCACCACTACACTAGCGCCCTCCTACAATGAGCAGTTCTTC.

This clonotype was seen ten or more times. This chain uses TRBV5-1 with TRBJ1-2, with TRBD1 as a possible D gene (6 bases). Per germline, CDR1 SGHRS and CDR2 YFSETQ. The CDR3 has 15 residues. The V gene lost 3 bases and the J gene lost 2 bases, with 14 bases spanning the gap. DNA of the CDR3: TGCGCCAGCAGCTCGGTCGCAGGGGTAAACTATGGCTACACCTTC. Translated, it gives CASSSVAGVNYGYTF.

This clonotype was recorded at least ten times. The CDR3 region is CASSESDPGTIFYNEQFF. The CDR3 DNA reads TGTGCCAGCAGTGAATCGGATCCCGGGACGATTTTTTACAATGAGCAGTTCTTC. V is TRBV6-1 and J is TRBJ2-1; D tentatively reads TRBD1 or TRBD2 (5 bases each). The V and J ends lost 2 bases and 4 bases respectively, with 21 bases between them. This CDR3 has 18 amino acids. Per germline, CDR1 MNHNS and CDR2 SASEGT.

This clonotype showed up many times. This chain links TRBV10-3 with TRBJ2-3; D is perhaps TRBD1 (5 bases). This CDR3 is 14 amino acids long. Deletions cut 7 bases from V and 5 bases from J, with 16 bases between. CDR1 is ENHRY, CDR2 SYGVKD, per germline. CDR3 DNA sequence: TGTGCCATCAAGGGGATTGCGTCGGAAGATACGCAGTATTTT. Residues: CAIKGIASEDTQYF.

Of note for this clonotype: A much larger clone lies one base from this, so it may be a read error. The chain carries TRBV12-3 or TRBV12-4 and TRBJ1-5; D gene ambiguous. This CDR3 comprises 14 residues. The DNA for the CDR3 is TGTGCCAGCAGTTTCGGTGGGCGGGATCAGCCCCAGCTTTTT. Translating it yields CASSFGGRDQPQLF.

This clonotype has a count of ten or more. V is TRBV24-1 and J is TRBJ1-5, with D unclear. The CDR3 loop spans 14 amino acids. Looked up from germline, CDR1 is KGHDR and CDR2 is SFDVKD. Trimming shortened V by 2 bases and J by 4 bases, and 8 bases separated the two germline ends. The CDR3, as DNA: TGTGCCACCAGTGATTACCGGAAAAATCAGCCCCAGCATTTT. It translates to CATSDYRKNQPQHF.

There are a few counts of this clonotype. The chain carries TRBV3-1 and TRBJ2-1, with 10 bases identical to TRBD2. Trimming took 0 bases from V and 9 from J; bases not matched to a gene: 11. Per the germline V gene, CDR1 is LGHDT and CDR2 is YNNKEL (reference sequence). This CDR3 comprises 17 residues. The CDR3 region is CASSQEWESGGDTEQFF. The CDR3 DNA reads TGTGCCAGCAGCCAAGAATGGGAGAGCGGGGGGGACACTGAGCAGTTCTTC.

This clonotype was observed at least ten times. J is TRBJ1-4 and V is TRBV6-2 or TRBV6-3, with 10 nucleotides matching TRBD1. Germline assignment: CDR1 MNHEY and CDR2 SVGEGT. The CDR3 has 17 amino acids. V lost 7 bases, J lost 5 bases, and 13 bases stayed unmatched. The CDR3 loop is CASKTNLRDRGNEKLFF. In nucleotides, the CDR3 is TGTGCCAGCAAAACGAACCTCCGGGACAGGGGAAATGAAAAACTGTTTTTT.

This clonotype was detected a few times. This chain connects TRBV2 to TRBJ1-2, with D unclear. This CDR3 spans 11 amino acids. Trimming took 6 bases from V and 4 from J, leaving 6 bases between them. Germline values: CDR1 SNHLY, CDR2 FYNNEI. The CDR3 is CASRVSYGYTF. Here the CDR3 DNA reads TGTGCCAGCAGGGTTAGCTATGGCTACACCTTC.

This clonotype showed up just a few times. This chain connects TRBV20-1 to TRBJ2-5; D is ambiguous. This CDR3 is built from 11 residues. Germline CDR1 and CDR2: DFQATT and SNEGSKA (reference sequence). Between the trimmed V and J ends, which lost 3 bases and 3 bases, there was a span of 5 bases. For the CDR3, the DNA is TGCAGTGCTAGCGCGGAAGAGACCCAGTACTTC. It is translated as CSASAEETQYF.

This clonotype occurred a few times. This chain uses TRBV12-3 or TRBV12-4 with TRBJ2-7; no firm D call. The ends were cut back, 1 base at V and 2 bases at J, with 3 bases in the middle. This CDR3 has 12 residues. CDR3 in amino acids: CASSLVAYEQYF. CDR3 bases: TGTGCCAGCAGTTTAGTGGCCTACGAGCAGTACTTC.

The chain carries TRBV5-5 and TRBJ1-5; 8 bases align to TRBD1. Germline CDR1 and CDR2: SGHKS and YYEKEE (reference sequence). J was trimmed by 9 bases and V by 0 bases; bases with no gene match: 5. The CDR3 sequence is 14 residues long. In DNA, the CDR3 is TGTGCCAGCAGCTTGGGGACAGGGAGTAGGCCCCAGCATTTT. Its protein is CASSLGTGSRPQHF.

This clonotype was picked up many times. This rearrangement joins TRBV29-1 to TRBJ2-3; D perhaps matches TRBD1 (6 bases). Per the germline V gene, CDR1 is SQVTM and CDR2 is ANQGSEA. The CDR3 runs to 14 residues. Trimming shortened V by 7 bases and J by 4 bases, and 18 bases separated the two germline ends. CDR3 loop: CSAKQTGQPDTQYF. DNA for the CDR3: TGCAGCGCGAAACAGACTGGACAGCCAGATACGCAGTATTTT.